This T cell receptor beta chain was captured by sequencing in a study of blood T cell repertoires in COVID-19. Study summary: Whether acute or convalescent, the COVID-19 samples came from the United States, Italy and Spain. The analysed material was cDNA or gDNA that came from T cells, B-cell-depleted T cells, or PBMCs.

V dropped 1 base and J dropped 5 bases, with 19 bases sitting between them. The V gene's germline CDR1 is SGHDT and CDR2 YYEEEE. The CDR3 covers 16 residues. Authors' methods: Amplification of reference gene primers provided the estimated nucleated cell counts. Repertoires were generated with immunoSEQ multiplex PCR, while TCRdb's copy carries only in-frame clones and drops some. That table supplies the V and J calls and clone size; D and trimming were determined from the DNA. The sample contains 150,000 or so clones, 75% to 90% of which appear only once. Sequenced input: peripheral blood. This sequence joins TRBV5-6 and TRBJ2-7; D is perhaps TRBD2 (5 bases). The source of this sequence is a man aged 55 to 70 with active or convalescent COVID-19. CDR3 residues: CASSLYWTPDVDEQYF. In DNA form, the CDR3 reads TGTGCCAGCAGCTTGTATTGGACTCCCGATGTGGACGAGCAGTACTTC.